These 23 T cell receptor beta chains came from one sample sequenced in a study of cytomegalovirus exposure and HLA in healthy donors. A multiplex PCR was run with 60 Vbeta primers and 13 Jbeta primers. Clones were sequenced by immunoSEQ multiplex PCR, and TCRdb holds only the in-frame ones, with some missing. The sample consists of over 150,000 clones, around 77% of them appearing once. Sequenced input: PBMCs. These receptor sequences come from a woman aged 25 to 45 in good health and CMV-seronegative.

A single count supports this clone. The chain carries TRBV28 and TRBJ2-3, with D possibly TRBD2 on 6 matching bases. CDR3 length: 16 amino acids. CDR1 and CDR2 from the germline V gene are MDHEN and SYDVKM. Trimming removed 7 bases from V and 3 bases from J, with 20 bases in between. The CDR3 DNA is TGTGCCAGCACGGGTCTAACGGGAGTGAGGACAGATACGCAGTATTTT. Translation: CASTGLTGVRTDTQYF.

The CDR3 nucleotides read TGTGCCAGCAGCTTAAATCAGGGGGGCTACTCCTACAATGAGCAGTTCTTC. It is translated as CASSLNQGGYSYNEQFF. V is TRBV7-3 and J is TRBJ2-1, with D tentatively TRBD1 (7 bases). In germline, CDR1 is SGHTA, CDR2 FQGTGA. The CDR3 runs to 17 residues. Trimming took 1 base from V and 0 from J, leaving 13 bases between them.

The chain joins TRBV19 to TRBJ2-3, with 9 nucleotides matching TRBD1. V lost 6 bases and J lost 4; bases outside the gene matches: 8. Germline values: CDR1 LNHDA, CDR2 SQIVND (reference sequence). This CDR3 spans 15 amino acids. CDR3 protein: CASRSTGGRSDTQYF. CDR3 bases: TGTGCCAGTAGGTCAACAGGGGGCAGGTCAGATACGCAGTATTTT.

This clone showed up just once. The CDR3 region is CATSRTDRSYEQYF. The CDR3 region has the DNA TGTGCCACCAGCAGGACCGACAGGAGCTACGAGCAGTACTTC. The gene calls are TRBV15 and TRBJ2-7; D might be TRBD1 (6 bases). Germline V CDR1 and CDR2: LNHNV, YYDKDF (reference sequence). The CDR3 runs to 14 residues. With 3 bases removed from V and 3 bases from J, the gap between germline ends came to 12 bases.

V is TRBV29-1 and J is TRBJ1-3, with D perhaps TRBD1 (6 bases). The CDR3 runs 17 residues. The germline V and J ends were trimmed by 0 bases and 0 bases, with 15 bases remaining between them. Germline V gene lookup returns CDR1 SQVTM and CDR2 ANQGSEA. The CDR3 DNA reads TGCAGCGTTGAAGATCGCCATGGCAGGGGCTCTGGAAACACCATATATTTT. It is translated as CSVEDRHGRGSGNTIYF. The variable domain in full, with the rest retrieved from reference TRBV29-1 and TRBJ1-3, is SAVISQKPSRDICQRGTSLTIQCQVDSQVTMMFWYRQQPGQSLTLIATANQGSEATYESGFVIDKFPISRPNLTFSTLTVSNMSPEDSSIYLCSVEDRHGRGSGNTIYFGEGSWLTVV.

The chain combines TRBV5-1 with TRBJ1-2; 10 positions agree with TRBD1. Germline lookup yields CDR1 SGHRS and CDR2 YFSETQ. With 0 bases clipped from V and 4 bases from J, the junction kept 3 bases outside the gene matches. The CDR3 has 15 amino acids. The CDR3 loop reads CASSLADRGSYGYTF. The CDR3 DNA follows: TGCGCCAGCAGCTTGGCGGACAGGGGGTCCTATGGCTACACCTTC.

The chain joins TRBV27 to TRBJ1-1; 7 bases match TRBD1. The CDR3 loop spans 16 amino acids. J was trimmed by 6 bases and V by 6 bases; bases with no gene match: 16. Per the germline V gene, CDR1 is MNHEY and CDR2 is SMNVEV (reference sequence). The CDR3 here is CASSPTGQRRGPEAFF. As DNA, the CDR3 is TGTGCCAGCAGCCCAACGGGACAGCGAAGGGGGCCTGAAGCTTTCTTT.

The rearrangement uses TRBV5-1 and TRBJ1-4, with D maybe TRBD1 (5 bases). V was clipped by 4 bases and J by 0 bases, with 16 bases between them. The germline V gene encodes CDR1 SGHRS and CDR2 YFSETQ. This CDR3 spans 17 amino acids. CDR3 in amino acids: CASSPEGSGATNEKLFF. The CDR3 nucleotides are TGCGCCAGCAGCCCGGAGGGGTCAGGTGCAACTAATGAAAAACTGTTTTTT.

V gene TRBV7-9 combines with J gene TRBJ2-7, with 9 positions matching TRBD1. This CDR3 region has 14 residues. V lost 4 bases and J lost 6; bases outside the gene matches: 7. Per germline, CDR1 SEHNR and CDR2 FQNEAQ (reference sequence). This CDR3 is CASSSTGQGGEQYF. CDR3 bases: TGTGCCAGCAGCTCCACGGGACAGGGAGGCGAGCAGTACTTC.

This clone was recorded only once. The chain recombines TRBV6-1 with TRBJ1-2; a possible D gene is TRBD1 (6 bases). There are 14 residues in the CDR3. Between the trimmed V and J ends, which lost 7 bases and 4 bases, there was a span of 16 bases. Germline assignment: CDR1 MNHNS and CDR2 SASEGT. This CDR3 is CASNRDTLFYGYTF. The CDR3 region has the DNA TGTGCCAGCAACCGGGACACTCTATTCTATGGCTACACCTTC.

V and J are TRBV14 and TRBJ2-7, with D perhaps TRBD2 (6 bases). The germline CDR1 and CDR2 sequences are SGHDN and FVKESK. The CDR3 is made up of 16 amino acids. The V and J ends lost 3 bases and 4 bases respectively, with 19 bases between them. CDR3 sequence (DNA): TGTGCCAGCAGCCATAACCGGGACGGGGGAACTTACGAGCAGTACTTC. Residues: CASSHNRDGGTYEQYF.

The rearrangement uses TRBV27 and TRBJ1-1; D is ambiguous. CDR1 is MNHEY and CDR2 is SMNVEV in the germline V gene (reference sequence). Trimming pared 6 bases from V and 10 bases from J, leaving 21 bases between. CDR3 length: 14 residues. The CDR3 sequence is CASRVRFGGFRAFF. In nucleotides, the CDR3 is TGTGCCAGCAGAGTAAGGTTCGGAGGGTTTAGAGCTTTCTTT.

The chain combines TRBV6-1 with TRBJ2-7; possible D gene TRBD1, 5 bases. The germline CDR1 and CDR2 sequences are MNHNS and SASEGT. V dropped 6 bases and J dropped 1 base, with 13 bases sitting between them. The CDR3 has 14 residues. The CDR3 region is CASRWGASSYEQYF. The CDR3, as DNA: TGTGCCAGCAGGTGGGGCGCCTCTTCCTACGAGCAGTACTTC.

The CDR3 sequence: CASSFPAGGPTDTQYF. The CDR3, as DNA: TGTGCCAGCAGCTTCCCCGCGGGAGGGCCCACAGATACGCAGTATTTT. This rearrangement joins TRBV13 to TRBJ2-3; 9 bases line up with TRBD2. Trimming cost V 3 bases and J 2 bases; bases outside gene matches: 6. Per germline, CDR1 PRHDT and CDR2 FYEKMQ (reference sequence). This CDR3 is 16 amino acids long.

The chain links TRBV27 to TRBJ1-1, with D tentatively TRBD1 (6 bases). The CDR3 length is 16 residues. V gave up 2 bases and J gave up 7 bases, with 20 bases separating them. Germline V gene lookup returns CDR1 MNHEY and CDR2 SMNVEV (reference sequence). The CDR3 loop reads CASSLGQGRVWGEAFF. The CDR3 region has the DNA TGTGCCAGCAGTTTAGGTCAGGGGAGGGTTTGGGGTGAAGCTTTCTTT.

This sequence joins TRBV19 and TRBJ1-5; perhaps TRBD1 as D (5 bases). The CDR3 runs to 15 residues. Germline V gene lookup returns CDR1 LNHDA and CDR2 SQIVND (reference sequence). V lost 5 bases and J lost 0, with 11 bases in between. DNA of the CDR3: TGTGCCAGTAGTGCCCAGGGTAATAGCAATCAGCCCCAGCATTTT. Its translation: CASSAQGNSNQPQHF.

The CDR3 nucleotides read TGTGCCTGGAGACGACAGGCTGTCAATGAGCAGTTCTTC. Its protein product is CAWRRQAVNEQFF. This rearrangement joins TRBV30 to TRBJ2-1; D may be TRBD1 (6 bases). CDR1 and CDR2 from the germline V gene are GTSNPN and SVGIG (reference sequence). The CDR3 has 13 amino acids. With 3 bases removed from V and 6 bases from J, the gap between germline ends came to 12 bases.

The chain couples TRBV7-9 to TRBJ2-7; D might be TRBD1 (6 bases). Germline CDR1 reads SEHNR; CDR2 reads FQNEAQ (reference sequence). The V and J ends lost 5 bases and 3 bases respectively, with 8 bases between them. This CDR3 contains 12 residues. The chain's CDR3 is CASSNRVYEQYF. The CDR3 nucleotides read TGTGCCAGCAGCAACAGGGTCTACGAGCAGTACTTC. Combining the CDR3 with reference TRBV7-9 and TRBJ2-7 gives the whole variable domain DTGVSQNPRHKITKRGQNVTFRCDPISEHNRLYWYRQTLGQGPEFLTYFQNEAQLEKSRLLSDRFSAERPKGSFSTLEIQRTEQGDSAMYLCASSNRVYEQYFGPGTRLTVT.

The chain is built from TRBV4-2 and TRBJ2-5; 8 nucleotides agree with TRBD1. The last part of the DNA fits TRBJ2-7 better; the J call may be wrong. Looked up from germline, CDR1 is LGHNA and CDR2 is YNFKEQ. The CDR3 totals 16 residues. The CDR3 nucleotides read TGTGCCAGCAGCCAAGAAGGACAGGGCCCTTCCTACGAGCAGTACTTC. Amino acids: CASSQEGQGPSYEQYF.

This clone was detected only once. This rearrangement joins TRBV19 to TRBJ1-1, with D hard to call. The V end lost 6 bases, the J end lost 3 bases, and 11 bases lay between the germline ends. The germline V gene has CDR1 LNHDA and CDR2 SQIVND (reference sequence). The CDR3 loop spans 13 amino acids. This CDR3 is CASSRRVDTEAFF. Written as DNA, the CDR3 is TGTGCCAGTAGCAGGCGGGTTGACACTGAAGCTTTCTTT.

The CDR3 sequence is CASSSSPGLNTEAFF. CDR3 sequence (DNA): TGTGCCAGCAGTTCGTCCCCGGGACTTAACACTGAAGCTTTCTTT. This rearrangement joins TRBV6-5 to TRBJ1-1; possibly TRBD1 for D (5 bases). Trimming took off 4 bases at V and 2 bases at J, with 14 bases between the two ends. CDR1 is MNHEY and CDR2 is SVGAGI in the germline V gene. The CDR3 consists of 15 residues.

This rearrangement joins TRBV5-6 to TRBJ1-2; TRBD1 matches at 8 bases. V was pared by 5 bases and J by 2 bases, with 8 bases of the junction left unmatched. Germline V lookup: CDR1 SGHDT, CDR2 YYEEEE. The CDR3 runs 15 residues. The CDR3 sequence is CASSSDRGYNYGYTF. In nucleotides, the CDR3 is TGTGCCAGCAGTTCCGACAGGGGCTACAACTATGGCTACACCTTC.

The CDR3 DNA follows: TGTGCCAGCAGCTTAGGTAGATCCACCGGGGAGCTGTTTTTT. Residues: CASSLGRSTGELFF. The gene calls are TRBV13 and TRBJ2-2; D remains unclear. The CDR3 consists of 14 residues. V lost 0 bases, J lost 4 bases, and 6 bases lay in between. Germline V gene lookup returns CDR1 PRHDT and CDR2 FYEKMQ (reference sequence).